Ten or more counts support the clone carrying this T cell receptor beta chain. What it binds is unknown. These data belong to a study of T cells after yellow fever vaccination. Study overall: Any fraction with a low cell number was prepared using SMART-Seq v4 Ultra Low Input. General observations from the study: Among primary-vaccination clones, most reappeared after the booster, at 95% to 96% for CD4 and 88% for CD8.

This CDR3 is built from 16 residues. Germline CDR1 and CDR2: LGHNA and YSLEER. The ends were cut back, 1 base at V and 4 bases at J, with 17 bases in the middle. It was through 5'RACE template switching that TCR cDNA was made, with a universal primer site and UMIs added. TCRdb redid the calling of the 5' RACE reads with MiXCR, one entry per CDR3 protein. The table has some 29,000 distinct CDR3 sequences, less than 5.5% seen once. This chain connects TRBV4-3 to TRBJ2-7, with D tentatively TRBD1 (5 bases). The receptor was isolated from a man in his thirties or forties who received the YFV17D yellow fever vaccine. Sequences were derived from CD8+ T cells sorted from PBMCs, sampled 10 days after the yellow fever booster vaccination. The CDR3 nucleotides read TGCGCCAGCAGCCAAGTTTTGGACACGGACAAGTACGAGCAGTACTTC. Translated, it gives CASSQVLDTDKYEQYF.